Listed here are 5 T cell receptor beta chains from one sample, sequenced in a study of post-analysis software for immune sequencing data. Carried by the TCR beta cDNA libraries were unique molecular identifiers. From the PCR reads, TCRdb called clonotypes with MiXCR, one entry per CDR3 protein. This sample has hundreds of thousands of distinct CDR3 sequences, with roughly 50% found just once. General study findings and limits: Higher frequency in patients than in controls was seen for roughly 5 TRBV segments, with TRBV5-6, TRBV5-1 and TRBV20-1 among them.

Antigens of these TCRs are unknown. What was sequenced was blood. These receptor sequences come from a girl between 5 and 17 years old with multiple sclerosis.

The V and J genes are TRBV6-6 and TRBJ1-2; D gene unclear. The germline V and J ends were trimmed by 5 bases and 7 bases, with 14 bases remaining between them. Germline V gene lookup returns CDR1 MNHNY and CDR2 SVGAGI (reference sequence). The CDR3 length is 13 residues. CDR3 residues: CASSTPGVSGYTF. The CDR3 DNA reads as TGTGCCAGCAGTACGCCTGGGGTCTCTGGCTACACCTTC.

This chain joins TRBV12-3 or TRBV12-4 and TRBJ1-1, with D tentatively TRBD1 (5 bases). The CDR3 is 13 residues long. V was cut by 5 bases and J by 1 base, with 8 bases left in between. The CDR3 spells CASSKQENTEAFF. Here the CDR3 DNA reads TGTGCCAGCAGTAAACAGGAGAACACTGAAGCTTTCTTT.

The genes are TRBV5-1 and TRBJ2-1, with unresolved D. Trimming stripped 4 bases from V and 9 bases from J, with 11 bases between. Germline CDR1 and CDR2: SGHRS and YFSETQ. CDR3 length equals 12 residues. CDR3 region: CASSDNVGEQFF. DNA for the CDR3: TGCGCCAGCAGCGACAATGTAGGTGAGCAGTTCTTC.

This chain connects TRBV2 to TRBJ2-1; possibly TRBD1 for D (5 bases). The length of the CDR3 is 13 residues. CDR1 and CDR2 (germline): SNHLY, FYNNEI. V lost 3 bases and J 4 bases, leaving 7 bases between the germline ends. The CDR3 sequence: CASSDNRYNEQFF. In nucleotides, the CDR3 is TGTGCCAGCAGTGATAACAGGTACAATGAGCAGTTCTTC.

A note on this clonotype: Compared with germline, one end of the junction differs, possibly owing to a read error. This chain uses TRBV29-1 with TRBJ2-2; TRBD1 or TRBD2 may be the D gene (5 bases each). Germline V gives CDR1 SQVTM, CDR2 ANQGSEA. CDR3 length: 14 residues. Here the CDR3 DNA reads TGCAGCGTTTGGGCAGGGATGTCGACCGGGGAGCGGTTTTTT. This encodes CSVWAGMSTGERFF.